This entry features one T cell receptor (beta chain) sequence. As processed by the authors: Researchers report that nucleated cell counts were estimated from reference gene primer amplification. The method was immunoSEQ multiplex PCR; TCRdb's version includes in-frame clones alone and lacks a portion of them. Clonal size and the V and J genes are those of that table, whereas D and trimming came from the DNA. The table lists fewer than 350,000 clones, approximately 85% of them singletons, with 2.2% in the top ten. Across about two dozen US areas, participants ranged in age from 18 to 89 years. The V gene lost 6 bases and the J gene lost 6 bases, with 12 bases spanning the gap. CDR3 length: 13 amino acids. From germline, CDR1 is SGHRS and CDR2 YFSETQ. This entry comes from a study of blood T cell repertoires in COVID-19. Study information: The samples span acute and convalescent COVID-19 from the United States, Italy and Spain. The cDNA or gDNA used as material had been derived from T cells, B-cell-depleted T cells, or PBMCs.

The chain recombines TRBV5-1 with TRBJ2-2; no firm D call. The receptor was isolated from a man aged 25-40 years who had recovered from COVID-19. Sample: PBMCs or T cells enriched from blood (not recorded which). This CDR3 reads CASTGREAGELFF. The CDR3 DNA is TGCGCCAGCACGGGTCGAGAGGCCGGGGAGCTGTTTTTT.